A single sample is the source of the 26 T cell receptor beta chains below, sequenced in a study of cytomegalovirus exposure and HLA in healthy donors. Primers for the PCR totalled 60 Vbeta and 13 Jbeta. Method: immunoSEQ multiplex PCR; TCRdb's copy keeps in-frame clones and lacks some. The sample lists approximately 100,000 clones, 9.4% occurring once. The sample taken for sequencing was PBMCs. These receptors were taken from a man aged 45 to 65 in good health and CMV-seropositive.

The chain combines TRBV10-1 with TRBJ2-7; TRBD1 matches at 9 bases. The length of the CDR3 is 16 residues. Germline CDR1 WNHNN, CDR2 SYGVQD (reference sequence). J lost 5 bases, V lost 4 bases, and 12 bases had no gene match. The CDR3 DNA reads TGCGCCAGCAGTGTCCAAGCAGGACAGGGGAGGGACGAGCAGTACTTC. Its translation is CASSVQAGQGRDEQYF.

The rearrangement uses TRBV5-1 and TRBJ1-1; D is possibly TRBD1 (5 bases). The V gene's germline CDR1 is SGHRS and CDR2 YFSETQ. Trimming took 4 bases from V and 1 from J, leaving 17 bases between them. The CDR3 loop spans 16 amino acids. Here the CDR3 DNA reads TGCGCCAGCAGCCAAAGAAGGCAGGGCGAGAACACTGAAGCTTTCTTT. Amino acids: CASSQRRQGENTEAFF.

In its sample, this clone was seen a few times. CDR3 sequence (DNA): TGTGCCAGCAGTGAAGTCTTAGTAGAAGCTTTCTTT. Translating it yields CASSEVLVEAFF. V is TRBV6-1 and J is TRBJ1-1; D not certain. This CDR3 comprises 12 residues. Trimming removed 1 base from V and 8 bases from J, with 8 bases in between. CDR1 is MNHNS, CDR2 SASEGT, per germline.

V usage is TRBV5-1 and J usage is TRBJ2-1, with 7 bases aligning to TRBD1. The CDR3 spans 14 residues. Germline values: CDR1 SGHRS, CDR2 YFSETQ. V was clipped by 4 bases and J by 7 bases; unmatched bases: 8. The CDR3: CASSVDRVRNEQFF. The DNA for the CDR3 is TGCGCCAGCAGCGTAGACAGGGTACGGAATGAGCAGTTCTTC.

This clone has a count of ten or more. This chain joins TRBV7-3 and TRBJ2-5; D is uncertain. CDR1 SGHTA and CDR2 FQGTGA come from the germline V gene. CDR3 length: 14 residues. V lost 5 bases, J lost 0 bases, and 10 bases lay in between. As DNA, the CDR3 is TGTGCCAGCAGCCCTACCGCCCACCAAGAGACCCAGTACTTC. Translation: CASSPTAHQETQYF. Based on the CDR3 plus reference TRBV7-3 and TRBJ2-5, the full variable domain is GAGVSQTPSNKVTEKGKYVELRCDPISGHTALYWYRQSLGQGPEFLIYFQGTGAADDSGLPNDRFFAVRPEGSVSTLKIQRTERGDSAVYLCASSPTAHQETQYFGPGTRLLVL.

The gene calls are TRBV6-1 and TRBJ2-2, with D hard to call. Trimming cost V 0 bases and J 2 bases, with 10 bases left between them. CDR1 and CDR2 (germline): MNHNS, SASEGT. The CDR3 runs 16 residues. The CDR3 loop reads CASSEAHEVNTGELFF. DNA of the CDR3: TGTGCCAGCAGTGAAGCGCATGAGGTTAACACCGGGGAGCTGTTTTTT.

This clone was counted only a few times. The chain combines TRBV4-1 with TRBJ2-3; D might be TRBD2 (5 bases). Germline assignment: CDR1 MGHRA and CDR2 YSYEKL. With 0 bases removed from V and 1 base from J, the gap between germline ends came to 11 bases. CDR3 length equals 16 residues. CDR3 DNA: TGCGCCAGCAGCCAAGACCCTTCCGGGGGCACAGATACGCAGTATTTT. Its translation: CASSQDPSGGTDTQYF.

The V and J genes are TRBV21-1 and TRBJ1-1; TRBD1, the D gene given by the table, was not confirmed from the DNA. TRBV21-1 is a pseudogene segment. The CDR3 is 16 residues long. CDR3 in amino acids: CASSKYREGVATEAFF. CDR3 bases: TGTGCCAGCAGCAAATACAGGGAAGGAGTAGCAACTGAAGCTTTCTTT.

The chain has TRBV18 and TRBJ1-6, with 8 bases fitting TRBD1. Germline V lookup: CDR1 KGHSH, CDR2 LQKENI. There are 14 residues in the CDR3. The junction had 3 bases not matched to a gene; V was cut back by 6 bases and J by 5 bases. CDR3 nucleotide sequence: TGTGCCAGCTCTCCGACAGGGGATAATTCACCCCTCCACTTT. This encodes CASSPTGDNSPLHF.

In its sample, this clone was seen a few times. This rearrangement joins TRBV28 to TRBJ1-2; TRBD1 matches 11 bases. This CDR3 spans 19 amino acids. The germline CDR1 and CDR2 sequences are MDHEN and SYDVKM. V lost 0 bases to trimming and J lost 8 bases; unmatched junction nucleotides: 17. The CDR3 DNA follows: TGTGCCAGCAGTTTATGGGCCTCTTTGCCCGGGACAGGGGGAGGAGGCTACACCTTC. Amino acid sequence: CASSLWASLPGTGGGGYTF.

This clone was counted a few times. The chain couples TRBV29-1 to TRBJ2-1, with 9 bases that match TRBD2. Germline V gene data show CDR1 as SQVTM and CDR2 as ANQGSEA. V trimming: 5 bases; J trimming: 3 bases; junction bases outside the gene matches: 14. This CDR3 is 17 amino acids long. CDR3 in amino acids: CSVPLNWAGGGYNEQFF. The CDR3, as DNA: TGCAGCGTTCCCCTAAATTGGGCGGGAGGGGGCTACAATGAGCAGTTCTTC.

This clone was seen only a few times. V and J are TRBV27 and TRBJ2-3; TRBD2 might be the D (5 bases). The V end lost 3 bases, the J end lost 1 base, and 5 bases lay between the germline ends. Germline loops: CDR1 MNHEY, CDR2 SMNVEV (reference sequence). CDR3 size: 13 residues. The CDR3 loop is CASSLRGTDTQYF. The CDR3 DNA reads as TGTGCCAGCAGTTTGCGGGGCACAGATACGCAGTATTTT.

V and J are TRBV15 and TRBJ2-5, with D uncertain. Germline V CDR1 and CDR2: LNHNV, YYDKDF (reference sequence). The CDR3 runs to 14 residues. The V end lost 0 bases, the J end lost 2 bases, and 7 bases lay between the germline ends. As DNA, the CDR3 is TGTGCCACCAGCAGAGATGGGCAGCAAGAGACCCAGTACTTC. This sequence encodes CATSRDGQQETQYF.

The chain is built from TRBV29-1 and TRBJ2-3, with 10 positions matching TRBD2. Germline V CDR1 and CDR2: SQVTM, ANQGSEA. V gave up 6 bases and J gave up 3 bases; unmatched junction bases: 9. The CDR3 extends over 15 amino acids. The CDR3 loop is CSVQGLAGVTDTQYF. The CDR3 nucleotides read TGCAGCGTCCAAGGGCTAGCGGGAGTTACAGATACGCAGTATTTT.

There are a few counts of this clone. The rearrangement links TRBV29-1 to TRBJ2-7, with 9 nucleotides matching TRBD2. CDR1 and CDR2 (germline): SQVTM, ANQGSEA. The CDR3 sequence is 12 residues long. V gave up 7 bases and J gave up 6 bases; unmatched junction bases: 7. The CDR3, as DNA: TGCAGCGCGGGGATGCGGGAGGGCGAGCAGTACTTC. Its translation is CSAGMREGEQYF.

About this clone: One end of the junction fails to match germline, which may point to a read error. The rearrangement links TRBV4-3 to TRBJ1-2, with TRBD1 matching over 7 bases. Per germline, CDR1 LGHNA and CDR2 YSLEER. This CDR3 spans 15 amino acids. CDR3 amino acids: CAGSQDPGGQYGYTF. The DNA for the CDR3 is TGCGCCGGCAGCCAAGACCCAGGGGGTCAGTATGGCTACACCTTC.

Many counts were recorded for this clone. The chain links TRBV27 to TRBJ1-5; D not certain. The CDR3 has 16 amino acids. Trimming removed 3 bases at V and 5 bases at J, with 17 bases between. Germline lookup yields CDR1 MNHEY and CDR2 SMNVEV (reference sequence). DNA for the CDR3: TGTGCCAGCAGTTTCTCAGTAATCCCGCCTTATCAGCCCCAGCATTTT. Amino acids: CASSFSVIPPYQPQHF.

J is TRBJ2-1 and V is TRBV7-2, with D maybe TRBD1 (6 bases). The CDR3 runs to 12 residues. Germline lookup yields CDR1 SGHTA and CDR2 FQGNSA. V lost 2 bases and J 15 bases, leaving 14 bases between the germline ends. CDR3 amino acids: CASSLPRGIGFF. For the CDR3, the DNA is TGTGCCAGCAGCTTACCCAGGGGTATCGGGTTCTTC.

The chain carries TRBV7-3 and TRBJ2-1; possibly TRBD2 for D (5 bases). The germline V and J ends were trimmed by 1 base and 9 bases, with 10 bases remaining between them. The CDR3 is 13 residues long. The germline CDR1 and CDR2 sequences are SGHTA and FQGTGA. CDR3 DNA sequence: TGTGCCAGCAGCTTAAACGAGGGTCGTGAGCAGTTCTTC. Its translation: CASSLNEGREQFF.

The CDR3 is CASSIARTGANVLTF. DNA of the CDR3: TGTGCCAGTAGTATAGCCAGGACTGGGGCCAACGTCCTGACTTTC. V is TRBV19 and J is TRBJ2-6; D gene unclear. Germline values: CDR1 LNHDA, CDR2 SQIVND (reference sequence). Trimming took off 1 base at V and 2 bases at J, with 6 bases between the two ends. The CDR3 length is 15 residues. Looking up the rest from reference TRBV19 and TRBJ2-6 gives the full variable domain: DGGITQSPKYLFRKEGQNVTLSCEQNLNHDAMYWYRQDPGQGLRLIYYSQIVNDFQKGDIAEGYSVSREKKESFPLTVTSAQKNPTAFYLCASSIARTGANVLTFGAGSRLTVL.

There are a few counts of this clone. The chain employs TRBV10-1 and TRBJ2-7, with 13 nucleotides matching TRBD2. This CDR3 is 14 amino acids long. Germline assignment: CDR1 WNHNN and CDR2 SYGVQD (reference sequence). Trimming cost V 4 bases and J 9 bases; bases outside gene matches: 6. The CDR3 DNA reads TGCGCCAGCAGTGTCGGGACTAGCGGGAATTGGCAGTACTTC. Translating gives CASSVGTSGNWQYF.

This chain links TRBV7-3 with TRBJ2-1, with D tentatively TRBD1 (6 bases). From germline, CDR1 is SGHTA and CDR2 FQGTGA. V lost 1 base, J lost 10 bases, and 11 bases lay in between. This CDR3 is 13 amino acids long. The CDR3: CASSLMGHGEQFF. The CDR3 DNA reads TGTGCCAGCAGCTTAATGGGACATGGGGAGCAGTTCTTC.

This sequence joins TRBV19 and TRBJ2-5, with 7 bases that match TRBD2. This CDR3 is built from 15 residues. V lost 4 bases to trimming and J lost 2 bases; unmatched junction nucleotides: 7. The germline gives CDR1 LNHDA, CDR2 SQIVND (reference sequence). CDR3: CASSTGGRGQETQYF. Written as DNA, the CDR3 is TGTGCCAGTAGTACCGGCGGGAGAGGGCAAGAGACCCAGTACTTC.

The CDR3 spells CATSRGQGSSYEQYF. The CDR3 coding sequence is TGTGCCACCAGCCGCGGACAGGGGAGCTCCTACGAGCAGTACTTC. The chain uses TRBV15 and TRBJ2-7; 9 nucleotides align to TRBD1. V lost 5 bases to trimming and J lost 0 bases; unmatched junction nucleotides: 5. Germline assignment: CDR1 LNHNV and CDR2 YYDKDF (reference sequence). This CDR3 is built from 15 residues.

V is TRBV6-1 and J is TRBJ2-3; tentative D call: TRBD2 (6 bases). Germline assignment: CDR1 MNHNS and CDR2 SASEGT. Trimming took 4 bases from V and 4 from J, leaving 15 bases between them. The CDR3 is 15 amino acids. The DNA for the CDR3 is TGTGCCAGCAGTGGGGGACTGCCGAAGCCAGATACGCAGTATTTT. Translated, it gives CASSGGLPKPDTQYF.

V is TRBV27 and J is TRBJ2-7; a possible D gene is TRBD1 (5 bases). Between the trimmed V and J ends, which lost 2 bases and 1 base, there was a span of 12 bases. Per germline, CDR1 MNHEY and CDR2 SMNVEV (reference sequence). The CDR3 has 15 residues. The CDR3 DNA follows: TGTGCCAGCAGTTTAGGTACAGGCGGATCCTACGAGCAGTACTTC. Translated, it gives CASSLGTGGSYEQYF.